This is a list of T cell receptor beta chains from one sample in a study of blood T cell repertoires in COVID-19. Method: immunoSEQ multiplex PCR; TCRdb's copy keeps in-frame clones and lacks some. The repertoire consists of about 72,000 clones, with 82% occurring once and the leading ten covering 6.6%. Sequencing was done on a sample of peripheral blood. The receptors originated from a man aged 55-75 years with acute or convalescent COVID-19. Each CDR3 is given with its conserved first and last residue. D genes are given only for firm matches. Some rows mark clone size as missing; the rest say once, few, many or name a class of expanded clone.

clone_size j_call d_call v_call cdr3_aa cdr3_nt
NA TRBJ1-1 NA TRBV13 CASSLGGRDTEAFF TGTGCCAGCAGCTTAGGGGGCCGCGACACTGAAGCTTTCTTT
once TRBJ1-4 NA TRBV6-5 CASSPRGRIQKLFF TGTGCCAGCAGCCCCCGGGGGAGGATTCAAAAACTGTTTTTT
few TRBJ2-3 TRBD1 TRBV29-1 CSAKGVDRDRTDTQYF TGCAGCGCTAAAGGTGTGGACAGGGACCGCACAGATACGCAGTATTTT
NA TRBJ2-1 TRBD1 TRBV4-3 CASSHLGQGIGEQFF TGCGCCAGCAGCCATTTGGGACAGGGGATCGGTGAGCAGTTCTTC
NA TRBJ2-7 NA TRBV27 CASSFRGATPAYEQYF TGTGCCAGCAGTTTTCGGGGGGCAACCCCAGCCTACGAGCAGTACTTC
NA TRBJ1-6 TRBD1 TRBV30 CAWSTGQGAFVGNSPLHF TGTGCCTGGAGTACCGGACAGGGGGCGTTCGTCGGGAATTCACCCCTCCACTTT
NA TRBJ1-1 NA TRBV29-1 CSVVDSAEAFF TGCAGCGTTGTTGATTCGGCTGAAGCTTTCTTT
once TRBJ1-3 NA TRBV27 CASSPHHSGNTIYF TGTGCCAGCAGTCCACATCACTCTGGAAACACCATATATTTT
NA TRBJ2-1 NA TRBV7-5 CVRSLALLYRLKHEQFF TGTGTCAGAAGCTTAGCGCTTTTATACAGGCTAAAGCATGAGCAGTTCTTC
NA TRBJ2-1 NA TRBV2 CASSDLVAEQFF TGTGCCAGCAGTGATTTAGTTGCTGAGCAGTTCTTC
NA TRBJ1-5 TRBD1 TRBV30 CAWSTEGQKVRSNQPQHF TGTGCCTGGAGTACCGAGGGACAGAAAGTACGGTCCAATCAGCCCCAGCATTTT
NA TRBJ2-7 NA TRBV15 CATSRDLVGGEQYF TGTGCCACCAGCAGAGATCTTGTAGGGGGCGAGCAGTACTTC
NA TRBJ1-5 NA TRBV19 CASSKGREKGNQPQHF TGTGCCAGTAGTAAAGGTCGGGAGAAAGGGAATCAGCCCCAGCATTTT
NA TRBJ2-5 NA TRBV15 CATSRDWGETQYF TGTGCCACCAGCAGAGATTGGGGCGAGACCCAGTACTTC
NA TRBJ2-5 NA TRBV5-8 CASSLVGLGETQYF TGTGCCAGCAGCTTGGTGGGGCTAGGGGAGACCCAGTACTTC
NA TRBJ2-5 NA TRBV6-2/TRBV6-3 CASSSGGKLQETQYF TGTGCCAGCAGTAGCGGAGGAAAACTCCAAGAGACCCAGTACTTC
NA TRBJ1-5 NA TRBV2 CASSAVSRGKTFFNQPQHF TGTGCCAGCAGTGCAGTGAGTAGGGGAAAAACATTCTTCAATCAGCCCCAGCATTTT
NA TRBJ1-5 NA TRBV6-5 CASSPTWGGNQPQHF TGTGCCAGCAGTCCGACCTGGGGCGGCAATCAGCCCCAGCATTTT
NA TRBJ2-7 TRBD1 TRBV23-1 CASSQSCGQGGLEGYEQYF TGCGCCAGCAGTCAATCATGTGGACAGGGTGGATTAGAGGGTTACGAGCAGTACTTC
once TRBJ2-1 TRBD1 TRBV18 CASSPGKGTGGREQFF TGTGCCAGCTCACCTGGAAAAGGGACAGGGGGCCGAGAGCAGTTCTTC
NA TRBJ1-5 NA TRBV19 CASSTGQYNQPQHF TGTGCCAGTAGTACTGGACAGTACAATCAGCCCCAGCATTTT
few TRBJ1-5 TRBD1 TRBV30 CAWSQDRDNQPQHF TGTGCCTGGAGTCAGGACAGGGATAATCAGCCCCAGCATTTT
NA TRBJ2-7 TRBD1 TRBV15 CATSYILSGTGRLEQYF TGTGCCACCAGCTACATCCTCTCCGGGACAGGGCGGCTTGAGCAGTACTTC
NA TRBJ1-1 NA TRBV6-1 CASSDIGGTEAFF TGTGCCAGCAGTGATATCGGGGGCACTGAAGCTTTCTTT
few TRBJ1-1 TRBD1 TRBV29-1 CSVRQGLDTEAFF TGCAGCGTCCGACAGGGATTGGATACTGAAGCTTTCTTT